The subject of this entry is one T cell receptor (beta chain). Its antigen remains unidentified. This sample includes further DNA sequences coding for the same CDR3. The germline V gene encodes CDR1 MDHEN and CDR2 SYDVKM. Deletions cut 7 bases from V and 9 bases from J, with 22 bases between. CDR3 length: 16 residues. This record belongs to a study of cytomegalovirus exposure and HLA in healthy donors. Study results and limitations: With further analysis later on, most CMV-associated TCR beta chains appeared HLA-restricted.

The PCR had 60 Vbeta and 13 Jbeta primers. Here immunoSEQ multiplex PCR was the method, and the copy in TCRdb shows in-frame clones only, minus some. The sample lists 120,000 or so clones; over 65% were seen once. Sequenced: PBMCs. The clonotype originates from a man aged 18-30 years in good health and CMV-seropositive. The chain joins TRBV28 to TRBJ1-6, with no clear D. CDR3: CASTRLPLMGSSPLHF. In DNA form, the CDR3 reads TGTGCCAGCACCAGATTACCACTTATGGGGAGTTCACCCCTCCACTTT.